This section outlines one TCR beta chain sequence together with its context. Trimming at V came to 3 bases and at J to 3 bases, leaving 2 bases not matched to a gene. The CDR3 extends over 16 amino acids. CDR1 SNHLY and CDR2 FYNNEI come from the germline V gene. These data come from a study of control samples from healthy donors and cancer patients. Method: immunoSEQ multiplex PCR; TCRdb's copy keeps in-frame clones and lacks some. The table lists over 150,000 clones, 96% of them singletons. The specimen was blood. This clonotype originated in a woman in her twenties or thirties in good health. The chain recombines TRBV2 with TRBJ1-4; 12 bases match TRBD1. Here the CDR3 reads CASSEGQGAANEKLFF. The DNA for the CDR3 is TGTGCCAGCAGTGAGGGACAGGGGGCGGCTAATGAAAAACTGTTTTTT. The full variable domain, with the rest looked up from reference TRBV2 and TRBJ1-4, is EPEVTQTPSHQVTQMGQEVILRCVPISNHLYFYWYRQILGQKVEFLVSFYNNEISEKSEIFDDQFSVERPDGSNFTLKIRSTKLEDSAMYFCASSEGQGAANEKLFFGSGTQLSVL.